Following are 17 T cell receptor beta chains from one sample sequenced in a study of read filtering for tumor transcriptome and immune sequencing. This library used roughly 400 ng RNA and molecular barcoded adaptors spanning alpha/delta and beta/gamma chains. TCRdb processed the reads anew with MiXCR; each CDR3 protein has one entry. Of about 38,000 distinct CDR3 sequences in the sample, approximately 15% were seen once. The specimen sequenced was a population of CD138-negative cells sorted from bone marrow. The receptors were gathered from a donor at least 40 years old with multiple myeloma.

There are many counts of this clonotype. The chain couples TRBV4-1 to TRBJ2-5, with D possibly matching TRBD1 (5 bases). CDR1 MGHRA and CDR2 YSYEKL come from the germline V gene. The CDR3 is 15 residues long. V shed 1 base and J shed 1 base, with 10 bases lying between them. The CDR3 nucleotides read TGCGCCAGCAGCCAAGGGCAGGGCCCCCAAGAGACCCAGTACTTC. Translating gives CASSQGQGPQETQYF.

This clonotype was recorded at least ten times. In DNA, the CDR3 is TGCGCCAGCAGCGCGGGGACAGGGGGCACCGGGGAGCTGTTTTTT. Protein: CASSAGTGGTGELFF. The chain uses TRBV5-1 and TRBJ2-2; 11 bases match TRBD1. Unmatched junction bases numbered 3, after V lost 4 bases and J lost 4 bases. Germline loops: CDR1 SGHRS, CDR2 YFSETQ. This CDR3 comprises 15 residues.

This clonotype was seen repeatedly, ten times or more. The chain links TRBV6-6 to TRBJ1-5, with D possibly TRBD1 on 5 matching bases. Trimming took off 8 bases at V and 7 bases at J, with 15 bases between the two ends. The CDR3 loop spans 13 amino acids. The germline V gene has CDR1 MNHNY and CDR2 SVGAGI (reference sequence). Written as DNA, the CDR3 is TGTGCCAGCGTTAGCAGGGAGGGCCAGCCCCAGCATTTT. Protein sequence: CASVSREGQPQHF.

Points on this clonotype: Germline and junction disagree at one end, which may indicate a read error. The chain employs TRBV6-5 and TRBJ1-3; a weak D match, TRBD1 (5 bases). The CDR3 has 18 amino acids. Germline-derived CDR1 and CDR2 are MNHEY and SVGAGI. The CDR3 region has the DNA TGTGCCAGCAGTTACTCGAGACAGACTACCATCTCTGAAAACACCATATATTTT. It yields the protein CASSYSRQTTISENTIYF.

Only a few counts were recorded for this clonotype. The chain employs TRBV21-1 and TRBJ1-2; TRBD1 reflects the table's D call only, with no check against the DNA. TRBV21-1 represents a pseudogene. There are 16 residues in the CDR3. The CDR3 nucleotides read TGTGCCAGCAGCAAAGGGGGGCAATCAACTAACTATGGCTACACCTTC. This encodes CASSKGGQSTNYGYTF.

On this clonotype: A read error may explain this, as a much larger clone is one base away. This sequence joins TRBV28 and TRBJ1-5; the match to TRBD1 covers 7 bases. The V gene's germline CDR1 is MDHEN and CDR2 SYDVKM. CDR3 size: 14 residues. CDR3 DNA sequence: TGTGCCAGCATCGAGACAGGGAGCCATCAGCCCCCGCATTTT. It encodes CASIETGSHQPPHF.

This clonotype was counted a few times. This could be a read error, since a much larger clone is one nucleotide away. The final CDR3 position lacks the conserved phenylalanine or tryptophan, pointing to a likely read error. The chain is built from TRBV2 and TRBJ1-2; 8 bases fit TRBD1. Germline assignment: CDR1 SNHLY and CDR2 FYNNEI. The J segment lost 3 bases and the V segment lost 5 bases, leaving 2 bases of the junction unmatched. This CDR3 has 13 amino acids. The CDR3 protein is CASSLTGDYGYTL. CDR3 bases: TGTGCCAGCAGTCTGACAGGGGACTATGGCTACACCCTC.

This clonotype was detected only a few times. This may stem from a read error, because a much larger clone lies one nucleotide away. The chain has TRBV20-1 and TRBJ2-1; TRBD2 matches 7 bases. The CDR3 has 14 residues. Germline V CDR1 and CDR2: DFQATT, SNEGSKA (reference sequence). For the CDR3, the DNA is TGCAGTGCTAGAATCCTAGCGGAGAACAAGGAGCAGTTCTTC. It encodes CSARILAENKEQFF.

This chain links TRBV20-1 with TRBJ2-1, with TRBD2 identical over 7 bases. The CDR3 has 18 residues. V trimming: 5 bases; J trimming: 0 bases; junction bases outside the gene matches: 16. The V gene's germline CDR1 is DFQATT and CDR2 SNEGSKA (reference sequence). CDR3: CSAGDLAAITSSYNEQFF. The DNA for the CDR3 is TGCAGTGCTGGGGACCTAGCGGCAATAACAAGCTCCTACAATGAGCAGTTCTTC.

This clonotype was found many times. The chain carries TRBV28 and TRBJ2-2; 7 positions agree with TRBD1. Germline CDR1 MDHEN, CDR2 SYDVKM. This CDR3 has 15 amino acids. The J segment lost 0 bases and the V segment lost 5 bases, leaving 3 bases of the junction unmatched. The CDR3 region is CASSADRANTGELFF. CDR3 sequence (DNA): TGTGCCAGCAGTGCCGACAGGGCGAACACCGGGGAGCTGTTTTTT.

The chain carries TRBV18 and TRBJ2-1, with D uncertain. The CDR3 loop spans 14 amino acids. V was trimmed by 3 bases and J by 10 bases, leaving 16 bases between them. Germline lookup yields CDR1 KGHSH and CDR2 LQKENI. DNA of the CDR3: TGTGCCAGCTCACCGGGCAGGACGGAAGGGGAGCAGTTCTTC. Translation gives CASSPGRTEGEQFF.

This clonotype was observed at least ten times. In DNA, the CDR3 is TGTGCCAGCAGCTTAATGTCAGGGTCAAGCAATCAGCCCCAGCATTTT. Its translation: CASSLMSGSSNQPQHF. The V and J genes are TRBV7-2 and TRBJ1-5; the D gene is possibly TRBD1 (5 bases). The V end was cut by 2 bases, the J end by 1 base, with 12 bases between. This CDR3 region has 16 residues. Germline CDR1 reads SGHTA; CDR2 reads FQGNSA.

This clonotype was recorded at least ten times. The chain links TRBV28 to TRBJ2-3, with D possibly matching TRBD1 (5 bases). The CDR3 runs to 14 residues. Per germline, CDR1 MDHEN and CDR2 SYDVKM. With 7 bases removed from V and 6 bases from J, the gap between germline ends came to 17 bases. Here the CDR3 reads CASIAGIVGDTQYF. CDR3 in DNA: TGTGCCAGCATTGCAGGGATAGTAGGGGATACGCAGTATTTT.

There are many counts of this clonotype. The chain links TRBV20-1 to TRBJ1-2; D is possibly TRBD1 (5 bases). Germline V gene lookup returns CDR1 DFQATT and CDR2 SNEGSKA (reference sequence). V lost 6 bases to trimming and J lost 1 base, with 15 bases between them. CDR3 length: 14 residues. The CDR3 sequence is CSAPAPGFNYGYTF. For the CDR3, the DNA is TGCAGTGCCCCGGCCCCAGGGTTTAACTATGGCTACACCTTC.

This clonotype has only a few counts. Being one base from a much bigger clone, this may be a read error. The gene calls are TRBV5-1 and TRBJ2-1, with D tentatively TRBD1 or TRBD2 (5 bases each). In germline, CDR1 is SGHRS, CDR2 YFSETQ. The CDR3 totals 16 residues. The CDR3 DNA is TGCGCCAGCAGCTTGGCCCGGGGTGGGGCATACAATGGGCAGTTCTTC. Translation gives CASSLARGGAYNGQFF.

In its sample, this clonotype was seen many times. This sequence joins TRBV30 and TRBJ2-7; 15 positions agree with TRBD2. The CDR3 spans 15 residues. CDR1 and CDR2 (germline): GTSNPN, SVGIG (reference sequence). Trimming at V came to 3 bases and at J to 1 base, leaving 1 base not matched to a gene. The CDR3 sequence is CAWRGTSGRSYEQYF. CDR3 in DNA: TGTGCCTGGAGGGGGACTAGCGGGAGGTCCTACGAGCAGTACTTC.

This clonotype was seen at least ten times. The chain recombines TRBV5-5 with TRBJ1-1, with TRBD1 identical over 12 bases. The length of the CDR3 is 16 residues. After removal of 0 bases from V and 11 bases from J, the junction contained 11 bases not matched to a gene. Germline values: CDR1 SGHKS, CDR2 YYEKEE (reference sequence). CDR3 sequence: CASSLVGTGGAQNAFF. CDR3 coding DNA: TGTGCCAGCAGCTTGGTCGGGACAGGGGGCGCTCAGAACGCTTTCTTT.